This T cell receptor beta chain came from a study of read filtering for tumor transcriptome and immune sequencing. V was clipped by 4 bases and J by 4 bases, with 10 bases between them. Germline CDR1 reads SGHAT; CDR2 reads FQDESV (reference sequence). The CDR3 sequence is 13 residues long. This clonotype was seen repeatedly, ten times or more. Its specificity is unknown. Molecular barcoded adaptors covering alpha/delta and beta/gamma chains were used on roughly 400 ng RNA. TCRdb processed the reads anew with MiXCR; each CDR3 protein has one entry. The sample includes 130,000 or so distinct CDR3 sequences, approximately 13% of them seen just once. Overall study results and limits: RNA-seq captured clonotypes less deeply and reliably than IR-seq. The sorted CD138-negative fraction was a mixed bone marrow immune population, not purified T cells. About 80% of IR-seq clonotypes had a single read, yet these held approximately 3.5% of reads.

The rearrangement joins TRBV11-1 to TRBJ1-1; D is undetermined. What was sequenced was a population of CD138-negative cells sorted from bone marrow. The sequence derives from a donor at least 40 years old with multiple myeloma. The CDR3 DNA reads TGTGCCAGCAGCTCCCTAGTGGGCACTGAAGCTTTCTTT. This gives the protein CASSSLVGTEAFF.